The 7 T cell receptor beta chains below were found in one sample sequenced in a study of T cell responses to AZD1222 COVID-19 vaccine. Using immunoSEQ multiplex PCR, the repertoire was profiled, and TCRdb retains in-frame clones only, with some absent. This sample has some 150,000 clones, with about 82% found just once. The sample was peripheral blood, taken 28 days after the second AZD1222 dose. These receptors came from an adult who received the AZD1222 COVID-19 vaccine.

The chain links TRBV30 to TRBJ2-6, with 10 bases identical to TRBD2. In germline, CDR1 is GTSNPN, CDR2 SVGIG (reference sequence). This CDR3 is built from 18 residues. For the CDR3, the DNA is TGTGGCGGGCGAGCCGGGACTAGCGCCATCGCTGGGGCCAACGTCCTGACTTTC. It specifies CGGRAGTSAIAGANVLTF. The whole variable domain, filled in from reference TRBV30 and TRBJ2-6, reads SQTIHQWPATLVQPVGSPLSLECTVEGTSNPNLYWYRQAAGRGLQLLFYSVGIGQISSEVPQNLSASRPQDRQFILSSKKLLLSDSGFYLCGGRAGTSAIAGANVLTFGAGSRLTVL.

The chain employs TRBV19 and TRBJ1-1, with TRBD1 as a possible D gene (5 bases). V lost 5 bases and J lost 5, with 18 bases in between. Germline V gene lookup returns CDR1 LNHDA and CDR2 SQIVND (reference sequence). The CDR3 has 15 residues. The CDR3 DNA reads TGTGCCAGTAGTCCAGGACCAGGGAGAGGGACTGAAGCTTTCTTT. Residues: CASSPGPGRGTEAFF.

The chain combines TRBV3-1 (or the pseudogene TRBV3-2) with TRBJ2-5, with D possibly matching TRBD1 (6 bases). The CDR3 contains 14 residues. Trimming shortened V by 4 bases and J by 5 bases, and 14 bases separated the two germline ends. Germline-derived CDR1 and CDR2 are LGHDT and YNNKEL (reference sequence). The DNA for the CDR3 is TGTGCCAGCAGCCTTCCAGGGGCGCCGGAGACCCAGTACTTC. Translating gives CASSLPGAPETQYF.

Written as DNA, the CDR3 is TGTGCCAGCCATGGGGGGCACGGTAATTCACCCCTCCACTTT. Residues: CASHGGHGNSPLHF. V usage is TRBV6-5 and J usage is TRBJ1-6; possible D gene TRBD1, 6 bases. CDR1 and CDR2 (germline): MNHEY, SVGAGI. V lost 8 bases and J lost 6, with 14 bases in between. The CDR3 has 14 amino acids.

The chain has TRBV28 and TRBJ1-5; a possible D gene is TRBD1 (5 bases). Germline CDR1 is MDHEN and CDR2 is SYDVKM. The length of the CDR3 is 15 residues. V gave up 3 bases and J gave up 5 bases, with 14 bases separating them. The CDR3 protein is CASSFLRQTYQPQHF. CDR3 nucleotide sequence: TGTGCCAGCAGTTTTCTGAGACAGACTTATCAGCCCCAGCATTTT.

This chain joins TRBV6-1 and TRBJ2-7; D may be TRBD1 or TRBD2 (6 bases each). Trimming cost V 2 bases and J 5 bases, with 16 bases left between them. The CDR3 spans 15 residues. In germline, CDR1 is MNHNS, CDR2 SASEGT. The CDR3 nucleotides are TGTGCCAGCAGTGAATTGGGGGGCCTCCTTGACGAGCAGTACTTC. It codes for CASSELGGLLDEQYF.

The chain carries TRBV7-6 and TRBJ2-7, with D perhaps being TRBD1 or TRBD2 (6 bases each). From germline, CDR1 is SGHVS and CDR2 FNYEAQ. V lost 1 base, J lost 2 bases, and 9 bases lay in between. This CDR3 comprises 14 residues. CDR3 amino acids: CASSLEGGTYEQYF. As DNA, the CDR3 is TGTGCCAGCAGCTTAGAAGGGGGGACCTACGAGCAGTACTTC.